The next 18 T cell receptor beta chains were all read from a single sample in a study of T cells expressing NK-cell markers (dated by TCRdb to about 2020). Library preparation employed 5' RACE. The sequencer listed for this sample is Illumina HiSeq 2000. TCRdb reprocessed the reads, reporting each CDR3 protein sequence once and no DNA. The sample table gives 550,000 to 600,000 distinct CDR3 sequences. The ten largest clones add up to about 3.6% of the sample. Source material: blood T cells: a sorted CD56 or NKG2C T cell subset, CD4+ or CD8+ T cells, or bulk PBMC T cells (not recorded which). All receptors derive from a man younger than 30 in good health. Donor details come from another sample of the same person, matched by shared clones.

The chain couples TRBV2 to TRBJ1-1; no DNA is available, so the TRBD1 call from TCRdb remains unchecked. Germline V gene data show CDR1 as SNHLY and CDR2 as FYNNEI. This CDR3 comprises 11 residues. CDR3 amino acids: CASSTGPGAFF.

The rearrangement uses TRBV6-2 or TRBV6-3 and TRBJ2-2; TCRdb calls TRBD1, which cannot be checked without DNA. The CDR3 is made up of 15 amino acids. The germline V gene encodes CDR1 MNHEY and CDR2 SVGEGT. CDR3 region: CASSEDRPNTGELFF.

This chain links TRBV14 with TRBJ2-3. Germline V gene sequence: CDR1 SGHDN, CDR2 FVKESK. This CDR3 comprises 15 residues. This CDR3 reads CASSPDVLLSDTQYF. The full variable domain, rest sourced from reference TRBV14 and TRBJ2-3, is EAGVTQFPSHSVIEKGQTVTLRCDPISGHDNLYWYRRVMGKEIKFLLHFVKESKQDESGMPNNRFLAERTGGTYSTLKVQPAELEDSGVYFCASSPDVLLSDTQYFGPGTRLTVL.

V gene TRBV29-1 combines with J gene TRBJ1-2. This CDR3 is 12 amino acids long. Per the germline V gene, CDR1 is SQVTM and CDR2 is ANQGSEA. CDR3 protein: CSVPSDNYGYTF.

V is TRBV6-1 and J is TRBJ2-2; TCRdb calls TRBD2, which cannot be checked without DNA. CDR1 is MNHNS and CDR2 is SASEGT in the germline V gene. The length of the CDR3 is 13 residues. CDR3 protein: CASSRTLPGELFF.

This rearrangement joins TRBV19 to TRBJ2-5; the D call from TCRdb, TRBD1, cannot be confirmed without DNA. The CDR3 runs 14 residues. CDR1 and CDR2 (germline): LNHDA, SQIVND (reference sequence). CDR3: CASSLPGIRETQYF.

The chain combines TRBV5-5 with TRBJ2-1; TCRdb returns TRBD2, unconfirmable since there is no DNA. Germline V lookup: CDR1 SGHKS, CDR2 YYEKEE (reference sequence). The CDR3 sequence is 15 residues long. The CDR3 here is CASSLFLAGDYEQFF. The full variable domain, rest sourced from reference TRBV5-5 and TRBJ2-1, is DAGVTQSPTHLIKTRGQQVTLRCSPISGHKSVSWYQQVLGQGPQFIFQYYEKEERGRGNFPDRFSARQFPNYSSELNVNALLLGDSALYLCASSLFLAGDYEQFFGPGTRLTVL.

The J gene is TRBJ2-3, the V gene TRBV29-1; TCRdb names TRBD2, which stays unverified in the absence of DNA. The CDR3 has 13 amino acids. Germline V gives CDR1 SQVTM, CDR2 ANQGSEA. CDR3 sequence: CSVSRPETDTQYF.

The rearrangement joins TRBV28 to TRBJ2-1; the D gene TCRdb calls, TRBD2, cannot be checked with no DNA. The germline gives CDR1 MDHEN, CDR2 SYDVKM. The CDR3 has 16 residues. The CDR3 region is CASSERTSGPYNEQFF. Supplemented by reference TRBV28 and TRBJ2-1, the full variable domain reads DVKVTQSSRYLVKRTGEKVFLECVQDMDHENMFWYRQDPGLGLRLIYFSYDVKMKEKGDIPEGYSVSREKKERFSLILESASTNQTSMYLCASSERTSGPYNEQFFGPGTRLTVL.

The J gene is TRBJ2-6, the V gene TRBV20-1; TCRdb picks TRBD2, but there is no DNA to check that call. This CDR3 has 17 residues. Germline V CDR1 and CDR2: DFQATT, SNEGSKA (reference sequence). The CDR3 spells CSARPPGALSGANVLTF.

The rearrangement uses TRBV12-3 or TRBV12-4 and TRBJ2-1; TCRdb picks TRBD1, but there is no DNA to check that call. The CDR3 runs to 15 residues. CDR3 protein: CASSTRQGAENEQFF.

CDR3 region: CSAREGGIPISTDTQYF. The chain couples TRBV20-1 to TRBJ2-3; TCRdb gives TRBD1 as the D gene, but with no DNA this cannot be confirmed. The germline V gene has CDR1 DFQATT and CDR2 SNEGSKA (reference sequence). The CDR3 runs to 17 residues.

The chain has TRBV20-1 and TRBJ1-5. There are 12 residues in the CDR3. Germline V gene data show CDR1 as DFQATT and CDR2 as SNEGSKA (reference sequence). The CDR3 here is CSALSAGQPQHF.

The chain uses TRBV2 and TRBJ2-2; the TRBD1 assignment by TCRdb is unverifiable without DNA. Looked up from germline, CDR1 is SNHLY and CDR2 is FYNNEI. This CDR3 has 19 residues. The CDR3 sequence is CASSETGPEQGTNTGELFF.

The CDR3 protein is CASSLGGPLDEQYF. J is TRBJ2-7 and V is TRBV11-3; absent DNA, TCRdb's TRBD1 call cannot be checked. Germline CDR1 SGHNT, CDR2 YENEEA. The CDR3 runs to 14 residues.

The chain couples TRBV5-1 to TRBJ1-4; the TCRdb call, TRBD1, lacks DNA for checking. The CDR3 contains 21 residues. Per germline, CDR1 SGHRS and CDR2 YFSETQ. This CDR3 reads CASSLREHRGQLRATNEKLFF.

The rearrangement uses TRBV5-1 and TRBJ2-3; TCRdb's assignment of TRBD2 cannot be checked, as there is no DNA. This CDR3 region has 16 residues. Germline CDR1 SGHRS, CDR2 YFSETQ. The CDR3 loop is CASSLEWRGGTDTQYF.

V usage is TRBV24-1 and J usage is TRBJ2-7; the TCRdb call, TRBD1, lacks DNA for checking. The V gene's germline CDR1 is KGHDR and CDR2 SFDVKD. This CDR3 has 13 residues. The chain's CDR3 is CATSDLARDEQYF.